One and the same sample provided the 22 T cell receptor beta chains below, sequenced in a study of CD8 T cells in Susac syndrome. cDNA came from roughly 0.47 to 1 ug RNA primed by random hexamers. Each CDR3 protein gets one entry after TCRdb re-called the immunoSEQ multiplex PCR reads with MiXCR. Of around 230,000 distinct CDR3 sequences listed, about 96% are singletons. Sequencing was carried out using CD4+ T cells from PBMCs. The receptor set was obtained from a human donor with Susac syndrome.

This clonotype has only a few counts. This chain links TRBV29-1 with TRBJ2-7; TRBD1 agrees at 7 bases. The V gene's germline CDR1 is SQVTM and CDR2 ANQGSEA. The CDR3 consists of 12 residues. The V and J ends lost 5 bases and 2 bases, in that order; junction bases with no gene match: 3. The CDR3 loop reads CSVLTGTYEQYF. CDR3 nucleotide sequence: TGCAGCGTTCTGACAGGGACCTACGAGCAGTACTTC.

The chain employs TRBV9 and TRBJ2-3; the D is unclear. Trimming removed 1 base from V and 3 bases from J, with 15 bases in between. The CDR3 contains 16 residues. Germline values: CDR1 SGDLS, CDR2 YYNGEE. The CDR3: CASSVRGRGPTDTQYF. The DNA for the CDR3 is TGTGCCAGCAGCGTAAGAGGACGCGGTCCGACAGATACGCAGTATTTT. The full variable domain, completed using reference TRBV9 and TRBJ2-3, is DSGVTQTPKHLITATGQRVTLRCSPRSGDLSVYWYQQSLDQGLQFLIQYYNGEERAKGNILERFSAQQFPDLHSELNLSSLELGDSALYFCASSVRGRGPTDTQYFGPGTRLTVL.

This chain connects TRBV12-3 or TRBV12-4 to TRBJ1-1, with 11 bases fitting TRBD1. CDR3 length equals 15 residues. V lost 9 bases, J lost 5 bases, and 11 bases stayed unmatched. In DNA, the CDR3 is TGTGCCAGTCATAGGGGGACAGGGGGTAGGACTGAAGCTTTCTTT. Protein sequence: CASHRGTGGRTEAFF.

This clonotype has only one observation. The V and J genes are TRBV6-5 and TRBJ2-3; TRBD2 is a possible D gene (7 bases). CDR1 is MNHEY, CDR2 SVGAGI, per germline. This CDR3 is built from 14 residues. The germline V and J ends were trimmed by 2 bases and 6 bases, with 12 bases remaining between them. The CDR3 DNA reads as TGTGCCAGCAGTTACAACAGGGAGGGGGATACGCAGTATTTT. Its translation: CASSYNREGDTQYF.

The V and J genes are TRBV20-1 and TRBJ2-5; possibly TRBD2 for D (5 bases). Per the germline V gene, CDR1 is DFQATT and CDR2 is SNEGSKA (reference sequence). This CDR3 has 13 amino acids. Trimming stripped 4 bases from V and 3 bases from J, with 12 bases between. The CDR3 DNA reads TGCAGTGCTAAGGCTGGGAGTAAAGAGACCCAGTACTTC. Translating it yields CSAKAGSKETQYF.

The gene calls are TRBV29-1 and TRBJ2-7, with D perhaps TRBD1 (5 bases). The CDR3 has 14 residues. Trimming took 6 bases from V and 0 from J, leaving 15 bases between them. Germline V CDR1 and CDR2: SQVTM, ANQGSEA. CDR3 sequence: CSVADSVSSYEQYF. CDR3 nucleotides: TGCAGCGTAGCAGACAGCGTCAGCTCCTACGAGCAGTACTTC.

The chain is built from TRBV20-1 and TRBJ1-4; D is uncertain. V was shortened by 3 bases and J by 4 bases, with 3 bases between the two germline ends. This CDR3 region has 11 residues. Germline V lookup: CDR1 DFQATT, CDR2 SNEGSKA (reference sequence). This CDR3 reads CSARDNEKLFF. In DNA form, the CDR3 reads TGCAGTGCTAGGGATAATGAAAAACTGTTTTTT.

The chain couples TRBV3-1 to TRBJ1-2; D call uncertain. Germline CDR1 is LGHDT and CDR2 is YNNKEL (reference sequence). CDR3 length: 13 residues. The V end was cut by 2 bases, the J end by 7 bases, with 11 bases between. DNA of the CDR3: TGTGCCAGCAGCCAATACGTGGCGGGTGGCTACACCTTC. Its protein is CASSQYVAGGYTF.

CDR3 region: CASSQKHMNTEAFF. In DNA form, the CDR3 reads TGTGCCAGCAGCCAAAAACACATGAACACTGAAGCTTTCTTT. The chain uses TRBV14 and TRBJ1-1; D uncertain. The CDR3 has 14 residues. CDR1 is SGHDN and CDR2 is FVKESK in the germline V gene. Trimming shortened V by 2 bases and J by 0 bases, and 7 bases separated the two germline ends.

V and J are TRBV7-9 and TRBJ2-1, with 9 positions matching TRBD1. The V gene's germline CDR1 is SEHNR and CDR2 FQNEAQ (reference sequence). Trimming removed 5 bases from V and 7 bases from J; junction bases left unmatched: 6. There are 14 residues in the CDR3. The CDR3 sequence: CASSARQGENEQFF. For the CDR3, the DNA is TGTGCCAGCAGCGCCCGACAGGGGGAGAATGAGCAGTTCTTC.

The chain uses TRBV14 and TRBJ1-2; D gene ambiguous. V was trimmed by 0 bases and J by 5 bases, leaving 4 bases between them. This CDR3 comprises 12 residues. CDR1 and CDR2 from the germline V gene are SGHDN and FVKESK. CDR3 in DNA: TGTGCCAGCAGCCAAGAGGGGTATGGCTACACCTTC. It yields the protein CASSQEGYGYTF.

The chain is built from TRBV3-1 and TRBJ2-3, with 11 bases matching TRBD2. Germline CDR1 is LGHDT and CDR2 is YNNKEL (reference sequence). With V trimmed by 0 bases and J by 2 bases, 7 bases remained unmatched. The CDR3 is made up of 18 amino acids. CDR3 in amino acids: CASSQEGTSGRPTDTQYF. CDR3 nucleotide sequence: TGTGCCAGCAGCCAAGAGGGAACTAGCGGGAGACCCACAGATACGCAGTATTTT.

The chain recombines TRBV12-3 or TRBV12-4 with TRBJ1-5; TRBD1 is a possible D gene (6 bases). V lost 5 bases, J lost 4 bases, and 18 bases lay in between. CDR3 length equals 16 residues. The CDR3 here is CASSVRQDLGNQPQHF. The CDR3 bases are TGTGCCAGCAGTGTCAGACAGGATCTGGGGAATCAGCCCCAGCATTTT.

The chain couples TRBV9 to TRBJ2-1, with unresolved D. V shed 3 bases and J shed 0 bases, with 10 bases lying between them. Germline CDR1 is SGDLS and CDR2 is YYNGEE. CDR3 length equals 15 residues. CDR3 coding DNA: TGTGCCAGCAGCGCCATGGGCCTCTCCTACAATGAGCAGTTCTTC. Translation: CASSAMGLSYNEQFF.

V is TRBV20-1 and J is TRBJ2-4, with a weak D call TRBD1 (5 bases). Deletions cut 0 bases from V and 6 bases from J, with 15 bases between. Germline lookup yields CDR1 DFQATT and CDR2 SNEGSKA (reference sequence). The CDR3 consists of 15 residues. The CDR3 protein is CSARDEGARGNIQYF. The CDR3 bases are TGCAGTGCTAGAGACGAAGGGGCAAGGGGAAACATTCAGTACTTC.

The chain couples TRBV4-1 to TRBJ2-1, with a possible D match to TRBD1 (6 bases). V lost 2 bases, J lost 7 bases, and 9 bases lay in between. The CDR3 has 13 residues. Germline values: CDR1 MGHRA, CDR2 YSYEKL. CDR3 coding DNA: TGCGCCAGCAGCCAAAGGACAGTTAATGAGCAGTTCTTC. Its translation is CASSQRTVNEQFF.

The rearrangement uses TRBV27 and TRBJ2-4; D is perhaps TRBD2 (6 bases). V lost 7 bases to trimming and J lost 9 bases, with 16 bases between them. This CDR3 has 13 residues. CDR1 and CDR2 from the germline V gene are MNHEY and SMNVEV (reference sequence). In nucleotides, the CDR3 is TGTGCCAGCACCCCACTTAGCGGCGCCATTCAGTACTTC. Translating gives CASTPLSGAIQYF.

This rearrangement joins TRBV30 to TRBJ1-5; D uncertain. Germline lookup yields CDR1 GTSNPN and CDR2 SVGIG (reference sequence). The V end was cut by 2 bases, the J end by 5 bases, with 10 bases between. This CDR3 is 13 amino acids long. CDR3 DNA: TGTGCCTGGAGTACGGCCCACCATCAGCCCCAGCATTTT. This gives the protein CAWSTAHHQPQHF.

The CDR3 DNA reads TGCAGCGTAAAAGCGCAAAGCTCCTACGAGCAGTACTTC. It translates to CSVKAQSSYEQYF. The V and J genes are TRBV29-1 and TRBJ2-7; D gene uncertain. Trimming shortened V by 6 bases and J by 0 bases, and 12 bases separated the two germline ends. This CDR3 is 13 amino acids long. CDR1 SQVTM and CDR2 ANQGSEA come from the germline V gene.

The chain employs TRBV27 and TRBJ2-7; a weak D match, TRBD1 (6 bases). Germline CDR1 is MNHEY and CDR2 is SMNVEV (reference sequence). The CDR3 consists of 14 residues. The V gene lost 3 bases and the J gene lost 3 bases, with 12 bases spanning the gap. As DNA, the CDR3 is TGTGCCAGCAGTTTTCGGGACAAAAACTACGAGCAGTACTTC. Translated: CASSFRDKNYEQYF.

This clonotype is a singleton in its sample. The J gene is TRBJ1-1, the V gene TRBV7-6; D is uncertain. CDR1 is SGHVS, CDR2 FNYEAQ, per germline. Trimming removed 5 bases from V and 1 base from J, with 14 bases in between. The CDR3 contains 15 residues. This CDR3 reads CASSPLGTANTEAFF. The CDR3 nucleotides are TGTGCCAGCAGCCCACTGGGTACGGCGAACACTGAAGCTTTCTTT.

The chain is built from TRBV18 and TRBJ1-5, with 7 bases matching TRBD1. CDR1 is KGHSH, CDR2 LQKENI, per germline. Trimming removed 6 bases from V and 5 bases from J; junction bases left unmatched: 4. The CDR3 has 13 amino acids. CDR3 residues: CASSDRVDQPQHF. CDR3 nucleotide sequence: TGTGCCAGCTCCGACAGGGTAGATCAGCCCCAGCATTTT.